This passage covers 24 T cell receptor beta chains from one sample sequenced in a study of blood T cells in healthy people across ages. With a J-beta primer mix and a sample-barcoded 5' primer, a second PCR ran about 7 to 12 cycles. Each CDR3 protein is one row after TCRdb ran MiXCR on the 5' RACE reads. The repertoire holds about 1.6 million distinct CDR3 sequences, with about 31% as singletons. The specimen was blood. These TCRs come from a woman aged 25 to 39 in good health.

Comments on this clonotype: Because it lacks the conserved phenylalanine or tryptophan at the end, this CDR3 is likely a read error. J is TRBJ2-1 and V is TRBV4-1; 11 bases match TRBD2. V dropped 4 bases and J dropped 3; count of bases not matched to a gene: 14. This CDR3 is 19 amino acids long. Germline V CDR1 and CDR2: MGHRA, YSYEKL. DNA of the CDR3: TGCGCCAGCAGCCCGGGGGGACCCGGGACTAGCGGCTACTACAATGAGCAGTTCATC. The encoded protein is CASSPGGPGTSGYYNEQFI.

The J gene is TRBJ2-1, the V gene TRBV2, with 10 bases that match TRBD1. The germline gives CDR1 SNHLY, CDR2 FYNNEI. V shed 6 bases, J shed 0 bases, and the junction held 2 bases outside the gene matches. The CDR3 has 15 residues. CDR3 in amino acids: CASRWDRGSYNEQFF. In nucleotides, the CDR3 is TGTGCCAGCAGATGGGACAGGGGCTCCTACAATGAGCAGTTCTTC.

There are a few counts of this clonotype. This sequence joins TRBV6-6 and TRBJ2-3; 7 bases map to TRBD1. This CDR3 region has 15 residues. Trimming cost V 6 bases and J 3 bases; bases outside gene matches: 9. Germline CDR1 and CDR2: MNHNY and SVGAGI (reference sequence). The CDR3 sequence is CASREGAQATDTQYF. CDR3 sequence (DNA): TGTGCCAGCAGAGAGGGGGCGCAGGCGACAGATACGCAGTATTTT.

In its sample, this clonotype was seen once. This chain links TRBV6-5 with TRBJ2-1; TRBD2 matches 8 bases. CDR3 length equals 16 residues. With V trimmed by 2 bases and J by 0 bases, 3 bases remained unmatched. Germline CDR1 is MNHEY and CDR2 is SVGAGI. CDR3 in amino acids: CASSYVGTSSYNEQFF. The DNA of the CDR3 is TGTGCCAGCAGTTACGTAGGGACTAGCTCCTACAATGAGCAGTTCTTC.

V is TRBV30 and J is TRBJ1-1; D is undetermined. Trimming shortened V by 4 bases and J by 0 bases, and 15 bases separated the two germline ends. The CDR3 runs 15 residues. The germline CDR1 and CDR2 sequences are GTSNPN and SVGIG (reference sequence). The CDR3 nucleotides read TGTGCCTGGACCGACCCGGGGATCATGAACACTGAAGCTTTCTTT. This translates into CAWTDPGIMNTEAFF.

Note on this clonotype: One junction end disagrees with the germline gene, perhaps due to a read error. The CDR3 sequence is CSAEPQGEGSNEQYF. CDR3 DNA sequence: TGCAGTGCCGAACCCCAGGGCGAGGGCTCCAACGAGCAGTACTTC. V is TRBV20-1 and J is TRBJ2-5; the D gene could be TRBD1 or TRBD2 (5 bases each). With the DNA end fitting TRBJ2-7 better, the J assignment may be wrong. This CDR3 region has 15 residues. Germline loops: CDR1 DFQATT, CDR2 SNEGSKA (reference sequence).

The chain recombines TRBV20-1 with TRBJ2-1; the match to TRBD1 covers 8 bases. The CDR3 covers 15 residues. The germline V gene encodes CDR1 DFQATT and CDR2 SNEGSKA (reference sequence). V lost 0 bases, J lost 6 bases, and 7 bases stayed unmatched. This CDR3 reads CSARDSRTGLNEQFF. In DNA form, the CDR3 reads TGCAGTGCTAGAGATAGCCGGACAGGGCTCAATGAGCAGTTCTTC.

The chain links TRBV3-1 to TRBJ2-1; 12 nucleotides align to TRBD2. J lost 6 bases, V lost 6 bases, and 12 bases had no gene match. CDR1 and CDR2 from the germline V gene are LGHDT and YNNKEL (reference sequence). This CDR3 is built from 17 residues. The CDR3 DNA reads TGTGCCAGCAGTGTCAGGGCTTCGACTAGCGGGAGCAATGAGCAGTTCTTC. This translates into CASSVRASTSGSNEQFF.

The CDR3 loop reads CASGTPSQAVGEQYF. In nucleotides, the CDR3 is TGTGCCAGCGGCACTCCATCCCAGGCGGTCGGCGAGCAGTACTTC. The chain recombines TRBV6-2 or TRBV6-3 with TRBJ2-4, with no clear D. Near its end, the DNA agrees better with TRBJ2-7, so the J call may be wrong. Germline V gene data show CDR1 as MNHEY and CDR2 as SVGEGT. There are 15 residues in the CDR3.

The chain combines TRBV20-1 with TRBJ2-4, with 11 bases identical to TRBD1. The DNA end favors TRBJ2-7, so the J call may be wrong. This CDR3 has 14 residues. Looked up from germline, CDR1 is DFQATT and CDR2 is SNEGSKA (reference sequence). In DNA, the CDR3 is TGCAGTGCTAGACCCGGGACAGGGGGACGCGAGCAGTACTTC. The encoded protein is CSARPGTGGREQYF.

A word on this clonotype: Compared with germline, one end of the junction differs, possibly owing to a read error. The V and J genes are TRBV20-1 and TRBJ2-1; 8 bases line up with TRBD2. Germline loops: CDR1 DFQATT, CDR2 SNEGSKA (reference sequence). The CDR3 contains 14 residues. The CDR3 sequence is CSAAGTRSYNGQFF. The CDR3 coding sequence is TGCAGTGCTGCCGGGACTAGGTCCTACAATGGGCAGTTCTTC.

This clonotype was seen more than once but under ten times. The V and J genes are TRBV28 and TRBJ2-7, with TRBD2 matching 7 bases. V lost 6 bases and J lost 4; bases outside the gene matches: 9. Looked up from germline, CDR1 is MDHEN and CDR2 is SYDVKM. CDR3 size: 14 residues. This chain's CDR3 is CASSLGGSRYEQYF. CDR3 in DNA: TGTGCCAGCAGCCTTGGCGGGAGTAGGTACGAGCAGTACTTC.

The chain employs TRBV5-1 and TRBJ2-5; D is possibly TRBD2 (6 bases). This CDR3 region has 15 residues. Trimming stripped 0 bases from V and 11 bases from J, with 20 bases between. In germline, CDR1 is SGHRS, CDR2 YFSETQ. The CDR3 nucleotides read TGCGCCAGCAGCTTGGTAGCGGAACCCTTCGATGAGCAGTACTTC. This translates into CASSLVAEPFDEQYF.

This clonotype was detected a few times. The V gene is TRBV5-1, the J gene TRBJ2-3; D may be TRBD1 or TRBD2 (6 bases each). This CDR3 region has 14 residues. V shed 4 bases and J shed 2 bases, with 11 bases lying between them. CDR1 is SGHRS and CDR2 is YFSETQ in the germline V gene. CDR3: CASSRGTVTDTQYF. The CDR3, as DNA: TGCGCCAGCAGCAGGGGGACTGTCACAGATACGCAGTATTTT.

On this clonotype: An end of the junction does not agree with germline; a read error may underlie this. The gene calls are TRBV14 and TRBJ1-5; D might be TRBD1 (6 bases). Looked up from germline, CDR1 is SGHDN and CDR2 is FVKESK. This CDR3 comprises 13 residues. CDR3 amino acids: CASSQDQGRPRHF. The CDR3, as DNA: TGTGCCAGCAGCCAAGACCAGGGGCGGCCCCGGCATTTT.

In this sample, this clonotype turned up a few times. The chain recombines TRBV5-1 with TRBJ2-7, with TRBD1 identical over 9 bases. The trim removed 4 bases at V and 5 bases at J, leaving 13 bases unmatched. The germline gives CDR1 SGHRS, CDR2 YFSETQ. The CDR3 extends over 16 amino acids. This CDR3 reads CASSRGTGTMADEQYF. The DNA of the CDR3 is TGCGCCAGCAGCAGGGGGACAGGGACGATGGCGGACGAGCAGTACTTC.

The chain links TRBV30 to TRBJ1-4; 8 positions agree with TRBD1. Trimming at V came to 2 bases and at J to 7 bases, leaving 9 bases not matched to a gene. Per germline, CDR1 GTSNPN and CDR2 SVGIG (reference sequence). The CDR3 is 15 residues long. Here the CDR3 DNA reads TGTGCCTGGAGTATACCAGGGGGCGTGGGTGAAAAACTGTTTTTT. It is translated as CAWSIPGGVGEKLFF.

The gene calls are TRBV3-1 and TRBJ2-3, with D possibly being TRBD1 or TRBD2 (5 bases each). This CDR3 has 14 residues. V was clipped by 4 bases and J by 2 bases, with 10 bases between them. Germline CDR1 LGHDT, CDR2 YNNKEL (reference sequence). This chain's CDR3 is CASSPGDPTDTQYF. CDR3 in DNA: TGTGCCAGCAGCCCCGGGGACCCCACAGATACGCAGTATTTT.

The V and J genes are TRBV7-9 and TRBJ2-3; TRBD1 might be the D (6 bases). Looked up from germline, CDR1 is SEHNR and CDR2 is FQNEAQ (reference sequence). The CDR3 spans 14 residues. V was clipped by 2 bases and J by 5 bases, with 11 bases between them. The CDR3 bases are TGTGCCAGCAGCTTAATACAGGGCGTAGATACGCAGTATTTT. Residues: CASSLIQGVDTQYF.

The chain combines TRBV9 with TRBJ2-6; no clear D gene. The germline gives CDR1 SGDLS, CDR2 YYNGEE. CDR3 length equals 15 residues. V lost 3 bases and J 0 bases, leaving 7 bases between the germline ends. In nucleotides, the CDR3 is TGTGCCAGCAGCGGCTGGCTCTCTGGGGCCAACGTCCTGACTTTC. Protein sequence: CASSGWLSGANVLTF.

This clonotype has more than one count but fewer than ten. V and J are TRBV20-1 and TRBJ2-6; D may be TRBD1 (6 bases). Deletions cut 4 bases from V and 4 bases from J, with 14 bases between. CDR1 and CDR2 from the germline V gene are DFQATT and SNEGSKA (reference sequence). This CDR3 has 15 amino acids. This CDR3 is CSAISGEPGANVLTF. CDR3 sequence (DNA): TGCAGTGCTATCTCAGGGGAACCAGGGGCCAACGTCCTGACTTTC.

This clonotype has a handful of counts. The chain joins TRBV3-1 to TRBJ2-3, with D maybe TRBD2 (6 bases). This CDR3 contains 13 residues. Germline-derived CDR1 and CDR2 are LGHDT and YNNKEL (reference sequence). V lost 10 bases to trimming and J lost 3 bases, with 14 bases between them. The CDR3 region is CAIGSTLTDTQYF. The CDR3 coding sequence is TGTGCCATCGGGAGTACGCTAACAGATACGCAGTATTTT.

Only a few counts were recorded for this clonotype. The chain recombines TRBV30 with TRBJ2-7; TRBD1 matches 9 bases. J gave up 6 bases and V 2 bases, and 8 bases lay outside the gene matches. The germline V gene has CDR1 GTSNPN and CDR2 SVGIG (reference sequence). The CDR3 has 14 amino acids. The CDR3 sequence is CAWSLLGQGFEQYF. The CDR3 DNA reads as TGTGCCTGGAGTCTGCTCGGACAGGGGTTCGAGCAGTACTTC.

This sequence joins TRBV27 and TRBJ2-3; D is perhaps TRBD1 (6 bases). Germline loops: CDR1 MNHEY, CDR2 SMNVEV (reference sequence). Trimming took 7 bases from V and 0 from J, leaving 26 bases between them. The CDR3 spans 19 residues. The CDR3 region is CASNFETGDSYLSTDTQYF. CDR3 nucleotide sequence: TGTGCCAGCAATTTCGAGACAGGTGACTCCTACTTAAGCACAGATACGCAGTATTTT.